This T cell receptor beta chain was identified in a study of T cell responses to AZD1222 COVID-19 vaccine. Study-level findings and limits: The sample set comprised mostly white British donors with more females, and clonal diversity was possibly underestimated.

Comment on this clone: The antigen remains undetermined.

Germline lookup yields CDR1 KGHSH and CDR2 LQKENI. The CDR3 runs to 17 residues. Between the trimmed V and J ends, which lost 8 bases and 0 bases, there was a span of 22 bases. Assay used: immunoSEQ multiplex PCR; TCRdb lists only in-frame clones, some missing. The sample yields under 150,000 clones, roughly nine tenths seen once. The TCR was taken from an adult who received the AZD1222 COVID-19 vaccine. The material sequenced was peripheral blood, taken 28 days after the second AZD1222 dose. J is TRBJ1-1 and V is TRBV18, with D possibly being TRBD1 (6 bases). Here the CDR3 reads CASTHSHWTEVNTEAFF. For the CDR3, the DNA is TGTGCCAGCACCCACTCTCACTGGACAGAAGTGAACACTGAAGCTTTCTTT. Based on the CDR3 plus reference TRBV18 and TRBJ1-1, the full variable domain is NAGVMQNPRHLVRRRGQEARLRCSPMKGHSHVYWYRQLPEEGLKFMVYLQKENIIDESGMPKERFSAEFPKEGPSILRIQQVVRGDSAAYFCASTHSHWTEVNTEAFFGQGTRLTVV.